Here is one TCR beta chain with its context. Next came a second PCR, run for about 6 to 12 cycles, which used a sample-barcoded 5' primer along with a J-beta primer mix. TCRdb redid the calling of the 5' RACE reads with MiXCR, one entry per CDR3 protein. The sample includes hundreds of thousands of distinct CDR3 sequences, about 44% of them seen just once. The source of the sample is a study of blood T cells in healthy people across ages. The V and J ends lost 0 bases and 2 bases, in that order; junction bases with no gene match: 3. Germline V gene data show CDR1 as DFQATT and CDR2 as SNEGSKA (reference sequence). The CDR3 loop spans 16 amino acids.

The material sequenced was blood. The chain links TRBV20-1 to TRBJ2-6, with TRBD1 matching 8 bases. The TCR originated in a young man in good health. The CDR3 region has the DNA TGCAGTGCTAGAGACAGGGGGCTAACTGGGGCCAACGTCCTGACTTTC. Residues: CSARDRGLTGANVLTF.